A selection of T cell receptor beta chains follows, all from one sample in a study of glioma-infiltrating T cells after dendritic cell vaccination. The table came from immunoSEQ multiplex PCR; TCRdb's copy has only in-frame clones and leaves some out. The sample has 70,000 to 95,000 clones, roughly 84% seen once. Source: blood, taken after dendritic cell vaccination. The source of these receptors is a human donor with glioblastoma. Each CDR3 is given with its conserved first and last residue. The D gene is left open where the match is weak. The size field is filled for only some rows; it gives once, few, many or a size class.

d_call,clone_size,v_call,j_call,cdr3_nt,cdr3_aa
-,-,TRBV11-2,TRBJ2-2,TGTGCCAGCAGACCTGGGGGGGCGCTTTTCCCCGGGGAGCTGTTTTTT,CASRPGGALFPGELFF
-,few,TRBV19,TRBJ1-6,TGTGCCAGTAGTATCAGCAGGGGCCAATTACCCCTCCACTTT,CASSISRGQLPLHF
-,-,TRBV18,TRBJ1-2,TGTGCCAGCTCAACGTCTGACTCTGGGGGCTACACCTTC,CASSTSDSGGYTF
-,-,TRBV5-4,TRBJ2-4,TGTGCCAGCAGCTTGAGTGCTTCCGGGGTCGCCAAAAACATTCAGTACTTC,CASSLSASGVAKNIQYF
TRBD2,few,TRBV28,TRBJ2-7,TGTGCCAGCAGCTCCGGGACTAGCGGCTACGAGCAGTACTTC,CASSSGTSGYEQYF
TRBD2,few,TRBV30,TRBJ2-3,TGTGCCTGGAGCCATCGGACTAGCCTCGGCACAGATACGCAGTATTTT,CAWSHRTSLGTDTQYF
-,-,TRBV5-4,TRBJ2-2,TGTGCCAGCAGCTTAATCGGCACAGGCGTCGGGGAGCTGTTTTTT,CASSLIGTGVGELFF
TRBD2,-,TRBV7-9,TRBJ2-5,TGTGCCAGCAGCTTAACGGGAGGCTACCAAGAGACCCAGTACTTC,CASSLTGGYQETQYF
-,-,TRBV7-6,TRBJ1-2,TGTGCCAGCAGCTTAGGAGCAGGGGATAGCGACTATGGCTACACCTTC,CASSLGAGDSDYGYTF
-,-,TRBV7-3,TRBJ2-6,TGTGCCAGCAGCTTAGGTCAGGTTCCGGGGGGGGCCAACGTCCTGACTTTC,CASSLGQVPGGANVLTF
-,-,TRBV7-2,TRBJ2-5,TGTGCCAGCAGCTTGAACTATCGTCAAGAGACCCAGTACTTC,CASSLNYRQETQYF
-,-,TRBV14,TRBJ2-7,TGTGCCAGCAGCCTAGCGGCTATCTACGAGCAGTACTTC,CASSLAAIYEQYF
TRBD1,once,TRBV5-6,TRBJ2-7,TGTGCCAGCAGCTACCGACAGGGTTCCAACGAGCAGTACTTC,CASSYRQGSNEQYF
TRBD2,-,TRBV5-4,TRBJ2-7,TGTGCCAGCAGCTTGACCGGGACTAGCGGCTACGAGCAGTACTTC,CASSLTGTSGYEQYF
TRBD1,-,TRBV5-5,TRBJ2-5,TGTGCCAGCAGCCATTCGACAGGGGCCGGAGAGACCCAGTACTTC,CASSHSTGAGETQYF
TRBD2,-,TRBV5-5,TRBJ2-1,TGTGCCAGCAGCCTGACTAGCGGGACCTACAATGAGCAGTTCTTC,CASSLTSGTYNEQFF
-,-,TRBV6-1,TRBJ2-7,TGTGCCAGCAACCCCGGGACTCCCCCTCGGGAGCAGTACTTC,CASNPGTPPREQYF
-,-,TRBV5-5,TRBJ1-2,TGTGCCAGCAGCTTGGTGGGCAGCAACTATGGCTACACCTTC,CASSLVGSNYGYTF
-,-,TRBV5-1,TRBJ1-2,TGCGCCAGCAGCTCGGTTGGAGCGGGAGACTATGGCTACACCTTC,CASSSVGAGDYGYTF
TRBD2,-,TRBV9,TRBJ2-1,TGTGCCAGCAGCGTTACTAGCGGGGTATACAATGAGCAGTTCTTC,CASSVTSGVYNEQFF
-,-,TRBV19,TRBJ1-2,TGTGCCAGTAGTAAGAGGGAGTATTGGGATGGCTACACCTTC,CASSKREYWDGYTF
-,-,TRBV6-1,TRBJ1-4,TGTGCCAGCTTAGGTCCCAGGGTTGCTAATGAAAAACTGTTTTTT,CASLGPRVANEKLFF
-,-,TRBV30,TRBJ2-2,TGTGCCTGGAGCCGAGTCAACACCGGGGAGCTGTTTTTT,CAWSRVNTGELFF
-,-,TRBV20-1,TRBJ1-2,TGCAGTGCTGAGATGAATGGCTACACCTTC,CSAEMNGYTF
TRBD1,once,TRBV10-2,TRBJ1-5,TGCGCCAGCACCCCCCGACAGGGGGCAAATCAGCCCCAGCATTTT,CASTPRQGANQPQHF
TRBD1,-,TRBV4-1,TRBJ1-2,TGCGCCAGCAGCCAAGGGACAGGGACCTATGGCTACACCTTC,CASSQGTGTYGYTF
-,-,TRBV7-2,TRBJ1-2,TGTGCCAGCAGCTTAGACGTATGGGCCACCTATGGCTACACCTTC,CASSLDVWATYGYTF
-,-,TRBV19,TRBJ2-5,TGTGCCAGTAGTATAGCGGGAGCGGGCCAAGAGACCCAGTACTTC,CASSIAGAGQETQYF
TRBD2,-,TRBV7-2,TRBJ2-5,TGTGCCAGCAGCTTCAGCGGGGGGGTCCAGTACTTC,CASSFSGGVQYF
-,-,TRBV5-6,TRBJ2-7,TGTGCCAGCAGCTTCTTACAGGGATGGGGCCACGAGCAGTACTTC,CASSFLQGWGHEQYF
TRBD2,-,TRBV10-2,TRBJ2-3,TGCGCCAGCAGTGACTGGGGCGGGGGGGCCGGAACAGATACGCAGTATTTT,CASSDWGGGAGTDTQYF
-,-,TRBV10-3,TRBJ2-5,TGTGCCATCAGTGAGTCGGGTGGAGGGACCCAGTACTTC,CAISESGGGTQYF
-,-,TRBV5-5,TRBJ2-7,TGTGCCAGCAGCTACGGACAGTATCTCGGCGAGCAGTACTTC,CASSYGQYLGEQYF
TRBD1,-,TRBV7-3,TRBJ1-2,TGTGCCAGCAGCCCAGGTCCGGGACAGGGACGTGGCTACACCTTC,CASSPGPGQGRGYTF
-,once,TRBV9,TRBJ2-1,TGTGCCAGCAGCGTCAAAGACAGCTCCTACAATGAGCAGTTCTTC,CASSVKDSSYNEQFF
-,few,TRBV7-9,TRBJ2-1,TGTGCCAGCCGCGTCCCGCGGGGCGACTCCTACAATGAGCAGTTCTTC,CASRVPRGDSYNEQFF
TRBD1,-,TRBV6-6,TRBJ1-2,TGTGCCAGCAGTCGCGTGACAGGGCGGGACTATGGCTACACCTTC,CASSRVTGRDYGYTF
-,-,TRBV30,TRBJ2-2,TGTGCCTGGAGCTCTCCAGGGTTCGCGAACACCGGGGAGCTGTTTTTT,CAWSSPGFANTGELFF
TRBD2,once,TRBV6-4,TRBJ2-1,TGTGCCAGCCGCACAGAGGGGGGTAGCGGGGCCGGTGAGCAGTTCTTC,CASRTEGGSGAGEQFF
-,-,TRBV7-3,TRBJ1-2,TGTGCCAGCAGCTTAAACAGGGAAGGTGGCTACACCTTC,CASSLNREGGYTF
TRBD2,-,TRBV9,TRBJ2-1,TGTGCCAGCAGCGTTTCTAGCGGGATACGGGCCTACAATGAGCAGTTCTTC,CASSVSSGIRAYNEQFF
TRBD1,-,TRBV2,TRBJ2-7,TGTGCCAGCTGGCAGGGGGCCTATGAGCAGTACTTC,CASWQGAYEQYF
-,-,TRBV5-1,TRBJ2-1,TGCGCCAGCAGCTCGGGGTTGTCGGGGGTGACGTACAATGAGCAGTTCTTC,CASSSGLSGVTYNEQFF
TRBD1,few,TRBV19,TRBJ2-7,TGTGCCAGTTCCACCGGACAGGAGCTGTCCTACGAGCAGTACTTC,CASSTGQELSYEQYF
-,-,TRBV12-2,TRBJ1-4,TGTGCAAGTCGCCCAAGCGTGATAGAAAAACTGTTTTTT,CASRPSVIEKLFF
-,-,TRBV7-9,TRBJ2-5,TGTGCCAGCAGCCCCCCTGGCAGGGAAGGAGAGACCCAGTACTTC,CASSPPGREGETQYF
-,-,TRBV25-1,TRBJ1-4,TGTGCCAGCAGTGAAGTCAAACTGGCGGGAAAACTGTTTTTT,CASSEVKLAGKLFF
-,-,TRBV10-3,TRBJ1-1,TGTGCCATCAGGAAACAGGGATTGAACACTGAAGCTTTCTTT,CAIRKQGLNTEAFF
-,-,TRBV18,TRBJ2-7,TGTGCCAGCTCACGGAGAGGAGGCTCCTACGAGCAGTACTTC,CASSRRGGSYEQYF
-,-,TRBV6-4,TRBJ1-2,TGTGCCAGCAGTGTCAATGGGGGCAACTATGGCTACACCTTC,CASSVNGGNYGYTF
TRBD1,-,TRBV6-5,TRBJ1-6,TGTGCCAGCAGTGAGGGACAGGGATATTCACCCCTCCACTTT,CASSEGQGYSPLHF
-,-,TRBV15,TRBJ2-7,TGTGCCACCAGCACACTACTAGGGAAGGGTGACGAGCAGTACTTC,CATSTLLGKGDEQYF
-,once,TRBV29-1,TRBJ2-5,TGCAGCGTGGGGGGCGCGGGGGTAAGAGAGGCCCAGTACTTC,CSVGGAGVREAQYF
TRBD1,-,TRBV7-7,TRBJ2-1,TGTGCCAGCAGCATTGGACAGGGGAGATACAATGAGCAGTTCTTC,CASSIGQGRYNEQFF
-,-,TRBV13,TRBJ2-2,TGTGCCAGCAGCGGCGGGGCACACACCGGGGAGCTGTTTTTT,CASSGGAHTGELFF
-,-,TRBV27,TRBJ1-2,TGTGCCAGCAGTTCCCTCCCTACCTATGGCTACACCTTC,CASSSLPTYGYTF
-,-,TRBV5-1,TRBJ2-3,TGCGCCAGCAGCGACCTAGCTAGCACAGATACGCAGTATTTT,CASSDLASTDTQYF
TRBD2,-,TRBV27,TRBJ2-1,TGTGCCAGCAGTTTTTCGACTAGCGGGTTCTACAATGAGCAGTTCTTC,CASSFSTSGFYNEQFF